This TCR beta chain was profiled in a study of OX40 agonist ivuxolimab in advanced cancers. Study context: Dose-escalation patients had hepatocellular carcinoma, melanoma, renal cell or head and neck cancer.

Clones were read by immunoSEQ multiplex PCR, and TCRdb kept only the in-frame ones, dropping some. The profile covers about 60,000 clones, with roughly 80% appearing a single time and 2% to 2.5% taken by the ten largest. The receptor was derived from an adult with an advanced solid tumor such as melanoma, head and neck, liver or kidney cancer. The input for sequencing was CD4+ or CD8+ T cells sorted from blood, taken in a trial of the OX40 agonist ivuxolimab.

The CDR3 reads CSVEGLAGGLRQFF. CDR3 nucleotide sequence: TGCAGCGTTGAAGGACTAGCGGGAGGCCTTAGGCAGTTCTTC. The chain employs TRBV29-1 and TRBJ2-1, with TRBD2 identical over 13 bases. Germline lookup yields CDR1 SQVTM and CDR2 ANQGSEA. J was trimmed by 12 bases and V by 1 base; bases with no gene match: 6. The CDR3 runs to 14 residues.